This T cell receptor (beta chain) was profiled in a study of blood T cell repertoires in COVID-19. Sequencing was performed with immunoSEQ multiplex PCR; in TCRdb, only in-frame clones are kept and a portion is missing. The table records 360,000 or so clones, roughly 90% of them present only once. Trimming cost V 2 bases and J 4 bases, with 6 bases left between them. The CDR3 spans 13 residues. The germline gives CDR1 MGHRA, CDR2 YSYEKL. V is TRBV4-1 and J is TRBJ1-5; D not certain. The origin of this receptor is a woman under 40 who had recovered from COVID-19. The sequencing sample was made of PBMCs or T cells enriched from blood (not recorded which). CDR3 in amino acids: CASSQTRNQPQHF. For the CDR3, the DNA is TGCGCCAGCAGCCAAACTAGAAATCAGCCCCAGCATTTT.